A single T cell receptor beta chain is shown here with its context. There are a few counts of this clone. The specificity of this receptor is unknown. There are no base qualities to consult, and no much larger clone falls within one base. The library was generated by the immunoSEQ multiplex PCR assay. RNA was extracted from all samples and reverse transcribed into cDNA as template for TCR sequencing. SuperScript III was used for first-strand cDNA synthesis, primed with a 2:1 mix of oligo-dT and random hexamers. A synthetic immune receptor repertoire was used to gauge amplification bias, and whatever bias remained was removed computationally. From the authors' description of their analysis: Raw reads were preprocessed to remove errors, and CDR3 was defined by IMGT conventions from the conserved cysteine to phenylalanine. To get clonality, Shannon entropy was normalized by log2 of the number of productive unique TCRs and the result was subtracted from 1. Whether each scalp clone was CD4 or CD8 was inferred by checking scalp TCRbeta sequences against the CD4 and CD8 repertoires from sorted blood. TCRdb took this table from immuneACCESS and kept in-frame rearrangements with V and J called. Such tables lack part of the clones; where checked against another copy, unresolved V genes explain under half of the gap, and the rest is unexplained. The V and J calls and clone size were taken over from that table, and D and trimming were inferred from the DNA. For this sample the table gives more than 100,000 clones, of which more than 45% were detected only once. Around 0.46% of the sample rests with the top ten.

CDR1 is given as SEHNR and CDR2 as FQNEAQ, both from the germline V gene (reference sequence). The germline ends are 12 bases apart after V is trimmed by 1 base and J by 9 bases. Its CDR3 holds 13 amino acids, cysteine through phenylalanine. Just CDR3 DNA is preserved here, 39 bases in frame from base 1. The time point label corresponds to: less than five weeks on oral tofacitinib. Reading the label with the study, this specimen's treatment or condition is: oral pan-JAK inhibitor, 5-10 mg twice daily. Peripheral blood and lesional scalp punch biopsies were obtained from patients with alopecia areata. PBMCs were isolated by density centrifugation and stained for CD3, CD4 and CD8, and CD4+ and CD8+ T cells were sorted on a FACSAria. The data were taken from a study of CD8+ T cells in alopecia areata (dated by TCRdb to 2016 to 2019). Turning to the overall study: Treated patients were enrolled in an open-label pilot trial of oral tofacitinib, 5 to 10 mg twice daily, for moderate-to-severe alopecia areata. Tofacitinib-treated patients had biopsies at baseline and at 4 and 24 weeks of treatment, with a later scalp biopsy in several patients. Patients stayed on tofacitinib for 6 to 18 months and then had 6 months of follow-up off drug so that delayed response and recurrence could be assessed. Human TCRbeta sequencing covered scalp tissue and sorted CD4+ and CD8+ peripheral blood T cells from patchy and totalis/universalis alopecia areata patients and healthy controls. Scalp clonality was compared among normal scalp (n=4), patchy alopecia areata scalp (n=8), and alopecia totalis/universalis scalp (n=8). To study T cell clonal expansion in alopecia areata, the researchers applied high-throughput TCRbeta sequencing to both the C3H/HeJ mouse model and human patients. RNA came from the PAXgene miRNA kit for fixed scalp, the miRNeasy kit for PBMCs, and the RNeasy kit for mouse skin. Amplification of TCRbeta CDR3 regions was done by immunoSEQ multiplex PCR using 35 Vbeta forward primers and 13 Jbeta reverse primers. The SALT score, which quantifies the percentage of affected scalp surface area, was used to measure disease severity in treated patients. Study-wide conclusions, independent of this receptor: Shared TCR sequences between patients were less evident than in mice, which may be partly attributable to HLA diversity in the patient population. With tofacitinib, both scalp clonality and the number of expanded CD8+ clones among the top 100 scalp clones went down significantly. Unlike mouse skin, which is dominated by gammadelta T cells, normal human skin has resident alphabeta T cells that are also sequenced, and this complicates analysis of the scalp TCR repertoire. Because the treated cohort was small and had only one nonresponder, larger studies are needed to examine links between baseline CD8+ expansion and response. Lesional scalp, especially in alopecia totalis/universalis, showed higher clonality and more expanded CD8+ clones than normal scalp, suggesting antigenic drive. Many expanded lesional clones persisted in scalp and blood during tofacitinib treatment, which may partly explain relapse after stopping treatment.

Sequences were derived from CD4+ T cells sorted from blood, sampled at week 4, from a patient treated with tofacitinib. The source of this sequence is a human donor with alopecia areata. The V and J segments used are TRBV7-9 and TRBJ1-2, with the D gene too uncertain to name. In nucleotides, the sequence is TGTGCCAGCAGCTTAGTTGGGCAGCAGAGCTACACCTTC. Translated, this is CASSLVGQQSYTF. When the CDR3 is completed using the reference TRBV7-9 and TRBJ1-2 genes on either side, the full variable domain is DTGVSQNPRHKITKRGQNVTFRCDPISEHNRLYWYRQTLGQGPEFLTYFQNEAQLEKSRLLSDRFSAERPKGSFSTLEIQRTEQGDSAMYLCASSLVGQQSYTFGSGTRLTVV.